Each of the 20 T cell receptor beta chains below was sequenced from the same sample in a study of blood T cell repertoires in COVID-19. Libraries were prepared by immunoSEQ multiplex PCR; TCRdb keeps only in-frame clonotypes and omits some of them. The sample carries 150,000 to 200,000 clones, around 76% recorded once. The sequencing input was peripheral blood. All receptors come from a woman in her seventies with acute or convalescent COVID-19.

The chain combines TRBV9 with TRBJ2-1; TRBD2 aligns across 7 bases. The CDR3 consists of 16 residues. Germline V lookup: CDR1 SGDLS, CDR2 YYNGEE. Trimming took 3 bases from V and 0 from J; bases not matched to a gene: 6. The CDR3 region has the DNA TGTGCCAGCAGCGGCCCTCGCGGGAGCTCCTACAATGAGCAGTTCTTC. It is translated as CASSGPRGSSYNEQFF.

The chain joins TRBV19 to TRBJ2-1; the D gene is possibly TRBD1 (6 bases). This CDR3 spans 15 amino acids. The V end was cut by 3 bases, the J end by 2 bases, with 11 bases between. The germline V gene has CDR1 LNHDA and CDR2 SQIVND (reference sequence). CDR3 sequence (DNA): TGTGCCAGTAGTATTCGGGACACCACCTACAATGAGCAGTTCTTC. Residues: CASSIRDTTYNEQFF.

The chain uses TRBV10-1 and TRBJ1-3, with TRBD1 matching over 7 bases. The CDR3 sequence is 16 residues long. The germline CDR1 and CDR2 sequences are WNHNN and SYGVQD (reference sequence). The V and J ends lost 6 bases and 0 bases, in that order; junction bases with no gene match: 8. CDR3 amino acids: CASRSGQTSSGNTIYF. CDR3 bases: TGCGCCAGCAGGTCGGGACAGACCAGCTCTGGAAACACCATATATTTT.

The CDR3 bases are TGTGCCAGCAGTCGTTCCTTTAATCAGCCCCAGCATTTT. Amino acid sequence: CASSRSFNQPQHF. The gene calls are TRBV6-2 or TRBV6-3 and TRBJ1-5; D not certain. Trimming shortened V by 5 bases and J by 4 bases, and 9 bases separated the two germline ends. This CDR3 comprises 13 residues. The germline V gene encodes CDR1 MNHEY and CDR2 SVGEGT.

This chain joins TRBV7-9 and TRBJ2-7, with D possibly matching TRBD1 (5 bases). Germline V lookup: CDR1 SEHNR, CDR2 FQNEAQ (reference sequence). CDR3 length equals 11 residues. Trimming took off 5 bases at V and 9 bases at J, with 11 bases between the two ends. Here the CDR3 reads CASSPGQRQYF. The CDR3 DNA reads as TGTGCCAGCAGCCCAGGGCAGAGGCAGTACTTC.

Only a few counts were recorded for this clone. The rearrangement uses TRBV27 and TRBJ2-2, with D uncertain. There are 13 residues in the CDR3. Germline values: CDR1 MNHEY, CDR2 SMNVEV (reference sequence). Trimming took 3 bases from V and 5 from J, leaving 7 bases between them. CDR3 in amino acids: CASSFFLTGELFF. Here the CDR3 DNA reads TGTGCCAGCAGTTTCTTCTTGACCGGGGAGCTGTTTTTT.

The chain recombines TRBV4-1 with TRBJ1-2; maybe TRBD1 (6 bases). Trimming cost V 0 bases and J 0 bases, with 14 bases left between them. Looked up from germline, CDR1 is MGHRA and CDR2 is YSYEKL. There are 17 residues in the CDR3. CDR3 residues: CASSQDRRTVANYGYTF. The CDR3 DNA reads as TGCGCCAGCAGCCAAGATCGGCGGACAGTCGCTAACTATGGCTACACCTTC.

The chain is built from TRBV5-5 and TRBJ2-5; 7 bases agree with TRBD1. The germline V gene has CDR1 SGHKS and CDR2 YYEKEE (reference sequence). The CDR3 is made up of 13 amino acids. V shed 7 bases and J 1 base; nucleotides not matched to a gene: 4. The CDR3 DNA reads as TGTGCCAGCCGACAGGGTATCCAAGAGACCCAGTACTTC. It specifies CASRQGIQETQYF. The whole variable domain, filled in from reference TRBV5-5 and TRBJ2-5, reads DAGVTQSPTHLIKTRGQQVTLRCSPISGHKSVSWYQQVLGQGPQFIFQYYEKEERGRGNFPDRFSARQFPNYSSELNVNALLLGDSALYLCASRQGIQETQYFGPGTRLLVL.

This chain's CDR3 is CASNQRLTDTQYF. DNA of the CDR3: TGTGCCAGTAATCAGCGGCTCACAGATACGCAGTATTTT. V gene TRBV19 combines with J gene TRBJ2-3; perhaps TRBD2 as D (5 bases). V was cut by 7 bases and J by 2 bases, with 10 bases left in between. The CDR3 is made up of 13 amino acids. Germline V lookup: CDR1 LNHDA, CDR2 SQIVND (reference sequence).

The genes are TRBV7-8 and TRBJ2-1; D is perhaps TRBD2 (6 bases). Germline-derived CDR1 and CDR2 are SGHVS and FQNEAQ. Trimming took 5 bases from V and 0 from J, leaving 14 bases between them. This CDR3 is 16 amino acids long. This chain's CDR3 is CASSITGLYSYNEQFF. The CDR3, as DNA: TGTGCCAGCAGCATAACGGGACTTTACTCCTACAATGAGCAGTTCTTC.

The DNA of the CDR3 is TGTGCCAGTAGTAACTTCCGGGACAGAAAGAATGAGCAGTTCTTC. As protein: CASSNFRDRKNEQFF. The rearrangement joins TRBV19 to TRBJ2-1, with 7 bases lining up with TRBD1. Trimming took 4 bases from V and 7 from J; bases not matched to a gene: 10. Germline CDR1 LNHDA, CDR2 SQIVND (reference sequence). The CDR3 is made up of 15 amino acids.

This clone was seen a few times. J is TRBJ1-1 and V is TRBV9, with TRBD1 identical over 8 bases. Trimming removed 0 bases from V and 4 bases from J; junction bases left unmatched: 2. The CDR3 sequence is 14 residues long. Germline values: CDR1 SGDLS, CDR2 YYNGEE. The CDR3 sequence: CASSVDTGGTEAFF. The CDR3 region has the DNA TGTGCCAGCAGCGTAGATACAGGGGGCACTGAAGCTTTCTTT.

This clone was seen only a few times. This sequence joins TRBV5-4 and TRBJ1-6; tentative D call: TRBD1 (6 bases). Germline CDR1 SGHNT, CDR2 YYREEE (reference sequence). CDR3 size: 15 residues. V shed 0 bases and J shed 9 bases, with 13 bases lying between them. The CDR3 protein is CASSLDGGQGSPLHF. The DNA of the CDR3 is TGTGCCAGCAGCTTGGACGGGGGGCAGGGTTCACCCCTCCACTTT. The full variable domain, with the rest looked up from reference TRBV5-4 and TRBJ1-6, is ETGVTQSPTHLIKTRGQQVTLRCSSQSGHNTVSWYQQALGQGPQFIFQYYREEENGRGNFPPRFSGLQFPNYSSELNVNALELDDSALYLCASSLDGGQGSPLHFGNGTRLTVT.

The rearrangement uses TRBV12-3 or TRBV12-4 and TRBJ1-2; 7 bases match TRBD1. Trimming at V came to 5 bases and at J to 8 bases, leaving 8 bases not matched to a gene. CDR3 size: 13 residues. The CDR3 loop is CASSTFDRVGYTF. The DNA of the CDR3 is TGTGCCAGCAGTACTTTCGACAGGGTCGGCTACACCTTC.

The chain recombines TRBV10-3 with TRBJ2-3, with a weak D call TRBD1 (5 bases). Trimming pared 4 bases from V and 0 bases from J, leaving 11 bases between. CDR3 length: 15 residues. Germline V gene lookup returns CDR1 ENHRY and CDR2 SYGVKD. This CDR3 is CAISAPGSSTDTQYF. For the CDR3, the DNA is TGTGCCATCAGTGCTCCAGGGTCTAGCACAGATACGCAGTATTTT.

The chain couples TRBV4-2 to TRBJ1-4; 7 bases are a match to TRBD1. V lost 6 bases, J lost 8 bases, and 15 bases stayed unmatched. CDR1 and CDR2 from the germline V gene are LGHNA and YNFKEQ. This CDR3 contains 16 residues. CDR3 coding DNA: TGTGCCAGCAGAAGCTTACAGGGGAATGAGGGGGAAAAACTGTTTTTT. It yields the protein CASRSLQGNEGEKLFF.

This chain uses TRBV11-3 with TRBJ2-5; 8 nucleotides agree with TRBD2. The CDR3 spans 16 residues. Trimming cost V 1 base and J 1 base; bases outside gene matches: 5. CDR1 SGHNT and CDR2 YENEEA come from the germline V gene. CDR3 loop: CASSLAVAGTQETQYF. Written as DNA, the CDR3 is TGTGCCAGCAGCTTAGCAGTAGCGGGGACCCAAGAGACCCAGTACTTC.

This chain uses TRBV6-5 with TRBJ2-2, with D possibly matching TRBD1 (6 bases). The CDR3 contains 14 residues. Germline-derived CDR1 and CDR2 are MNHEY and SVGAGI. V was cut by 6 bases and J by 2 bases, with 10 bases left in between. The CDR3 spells CASRFGTNTGELFF. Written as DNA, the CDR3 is TGTGCCAGCAGATTCGGGACAAACACCGGGGAGCTGTTTTTT.

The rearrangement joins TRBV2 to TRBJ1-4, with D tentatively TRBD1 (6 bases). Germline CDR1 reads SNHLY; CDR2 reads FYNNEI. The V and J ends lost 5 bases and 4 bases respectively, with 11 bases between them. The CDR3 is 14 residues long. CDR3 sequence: CASSLGGSNEKLFF. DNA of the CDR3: TGTGCCAGCAGTCTTGGGGGCAGTAATGAAAAACTGTTTTTT.

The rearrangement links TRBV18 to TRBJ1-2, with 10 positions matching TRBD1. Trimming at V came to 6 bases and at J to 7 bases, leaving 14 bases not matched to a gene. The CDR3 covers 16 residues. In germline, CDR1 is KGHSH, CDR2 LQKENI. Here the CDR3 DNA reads TGTGCCAGCTCCTTTCGACCGGGACAGGGGAGTGGTGGCTACACCTTC. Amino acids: CASSFRPGQGSGGYTF.